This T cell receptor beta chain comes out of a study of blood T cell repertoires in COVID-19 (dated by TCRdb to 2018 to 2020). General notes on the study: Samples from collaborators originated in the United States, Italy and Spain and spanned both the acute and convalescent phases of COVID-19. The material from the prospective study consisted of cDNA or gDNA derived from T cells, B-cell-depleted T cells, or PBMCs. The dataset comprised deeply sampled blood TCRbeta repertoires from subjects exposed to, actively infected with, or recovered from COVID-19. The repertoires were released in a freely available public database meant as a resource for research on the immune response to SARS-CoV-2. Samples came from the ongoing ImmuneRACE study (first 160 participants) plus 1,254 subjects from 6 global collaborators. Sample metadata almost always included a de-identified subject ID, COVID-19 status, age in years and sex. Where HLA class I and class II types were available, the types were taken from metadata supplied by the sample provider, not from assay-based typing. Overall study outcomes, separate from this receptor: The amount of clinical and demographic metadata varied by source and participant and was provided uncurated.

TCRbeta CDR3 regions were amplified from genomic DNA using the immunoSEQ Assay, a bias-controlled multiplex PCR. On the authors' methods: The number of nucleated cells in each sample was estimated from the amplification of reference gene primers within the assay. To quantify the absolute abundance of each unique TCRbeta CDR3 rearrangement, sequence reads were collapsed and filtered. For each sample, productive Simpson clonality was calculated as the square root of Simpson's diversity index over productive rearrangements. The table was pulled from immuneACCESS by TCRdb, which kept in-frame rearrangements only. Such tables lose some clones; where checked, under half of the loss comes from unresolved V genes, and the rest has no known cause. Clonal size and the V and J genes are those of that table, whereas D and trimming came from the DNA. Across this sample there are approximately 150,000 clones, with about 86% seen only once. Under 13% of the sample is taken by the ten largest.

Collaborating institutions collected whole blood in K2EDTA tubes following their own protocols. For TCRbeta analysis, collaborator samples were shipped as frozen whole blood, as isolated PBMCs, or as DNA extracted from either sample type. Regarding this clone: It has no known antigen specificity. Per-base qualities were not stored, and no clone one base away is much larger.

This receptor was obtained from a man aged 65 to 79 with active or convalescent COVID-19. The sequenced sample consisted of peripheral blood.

The CDR3 protein: CASGSDAGNTEAFF. The DNA sequence is TGTGCCAGCGGGTCGGACGCGGGGAACACTGAAGCTTTCTTT. In this chain, TRBV9 is recombined with TRBJ1-1, with the D segment identity uncertain. Reading from cysteine to phenylalanine, the CDR3 counts 14 amino acids. The DNA shown is the 42-base CDR3, in frame from base 1. Trimming at the junction amounts to 7 bases on V and 1 base on J, and the germline ends lie 14 bases apart. Sequences SGDLS (CDR1) and YYNGEE (CDR2) are obtained from the germline V gene.